This TCR beta chain was obtained from a study of identical twins. Study results and limitations: Insertions were reduced in abundant cord blood beta clonotypes but not in memory repertoires. Conclusions came from cross-sectional statistical analysis, not from following the same donors. Sequences that were out-of-frame, alpha and twin-shared displayed an excess of low generation probability.

This clonotype has a handful of counts. As yet, its antigen is unknown. TCRdb independently ran MiXCR on the 5' RACE reads; one entry per CDR3 protein. Of roughly 1,500,000 distinct CDR3 sequences in the sample, around a third were seen once. V shed 2 bases, J shed 5 bases, and the junction held 6 bases outside the gene matches. The CDR3 sequence is 15 residues long. Germline CDR1 SGHKS, CDR2 YYEKEE (reference sequence). The receptor comes from a newborn girl in good health. The sequencing sample was made of cord blood. The rearrangement uses TRBV5-5 and TRBJ2-5; 10 nucleotides align to TRBD1. In DNA form, the CDR3 reads TGTGCCAGCAGCTTTCCCGGGACAGGGGTTGAGACCCAGTACTTC. Translated: CASSFPGTGVETQYF.